Listed below are T cell receptor beta chains from one sample, sequenced in a study of cytomegalovirus exposure and HLA in healthy donors. Sequenced by immunoSEQ multiplex PCR; TCRdb stores in-frame clones only, minus some. The sample shows 130,000 to 150,000 clones, more than 75% of them seen only once. Sample: PBMCs. Every receptor here comes from a female donor in good health and CMV-seronegative. Both conserved end residues are part of each CDR3. D genes are given only for firm matches. The size of a clone is reported for some rows only, either as once, few or many, or as a class for expanded clones.

v_call: TRBV6-5; d_call: .; j_call: TRBJ2-1; clone_size: .; cdr3_nt: TGTGCCAGCGCGAGGAGAAATGAGCAGTTCTTC; cdr3_aa: CASARRNEQFF
v_call: TRBV13; d_call: TRBD1; j_call: TRBJ1-6; clone_size: .; cdr3_nt: TGTGCCAGCAGCCTAGGGACAGGGGCGAATTCACCCCTCCACTTT; cdr3_aa: CASSLGTGANSPLHF
v_call: TRBV10-2; d_call: TRBD2; j_call: TRBJ2-7; clone_size: .; cdr3_nt: TGCGCCAGCAGTGAAACAGCGGGAGTCCGCGAGCAGTACTTC; cdr3_aa: CASSETAGVREQYF
v_call: TRBV13; d_call: .; j_call: TRBJ2-2; clone_size: .; cdr3_nt: TGTGCCAGCAGCCCGGGGAGCTCCCGGGAGCTGTTTTTT; cdr3_aa: CASSPGSSRELFF
v_call: TRBV4-3; d_call: TRBD1; j_call: TRBJ2-2; clone_size: .; cdr3_nt: TGCGCCAGCAGCCAAGCGGGGACAGGGAACACCGGGGAGCTGTTTTTT; cdr3_aa: CASSQAGTGNTGELFF
v_call: TRBV10-2; d_call: TRBD1; j_call: TRBJ1-1; clone_size: .; cdr3_nt: TGCGCCAGCATAGGAATGGGACAGGGGAACACTGAAGCTTTCTTT; cdr3_aa: CASIGMGQGNTEAFF
v_call: TRBV5-6; d_call: .; j_call: TRBJ2-6; clone_size: .; cdr3_nt: TGTGCCAGCAGCTTGCTCTGGACAGCAGGCTCTGGGGCCAACGTCCTGACTTTC; cdr3_aa: CASSLLWTAGSGANVLTF
v_call: TRBV23-1; d_call: .; j_call: TRBJ2-7; clone_size: .; cdr3_nt: TGCGCCAGCAGTCAGGGGAGCGGCGAGCAGTACTTC; cdr3_aa: CASSQGSGEQYF
v_call: TRBV7-8; d_call: .; j_call: TRBJ1-5; clone_size: .; cdr3_nt: TGTGCCAGCAGTCCACTCCTTAGCAATCAGCCCCAGCATTTT; cdr3_aa: CASSPLLSNQPQHF
v_call: TRBV11-3; d_call: .; j_call: TRBJ1-1; clone_size: .; cdr3_nt: TGTGCCAGCAGCCCCAGGGGTAACGCTGAAGCTTTCTTT; cdr3_aa: CASSPRGNAEAFF
v_call: TRBV6-5; d_call: .; j_call: TRBJ2-5; clone_size: .; cdr3_nt: TGTGCCAGCGAGGAGGGGGCTAGGGAGACCCAGTACTTC; cdr3_aa: CASEEGARETQYF
v_call: TRBV30; d_call: .; j_call: TRBJ1-1; clone_size: few; cdr3_nt: TGTGCCTGCGGACAGTTCGGTGAAGCTTTCTTT; cdr3_aa: CACGQFGEAFF
v_call: TRBV7-6; d_call: .; j_call: TRBJ1-1; clone_size: .; cdr3_nt: TGTGCCAGCAGCCAAAGGGGCGTTGAAGCTTTCTTT; cdr3_aa: CASSQRGVEAFF
v_call: TRBV27; d_call: .; j_call: TRBJ2-5; clone_size: .; cdr3_nt: TGTGCCAGCAGTACCTCTCGGGAGGAGACCCAGTACTTC; cdr3_aa: CASSTSREETQYF
v_call: TRBV19; d_call: .; j_call: TRBJ1-6; clone_size: .; cdr3_nt: TGTGCCAGTAGTTTTGGGCCCAACAGGGCGAGCTCCTATAATTCACCCCTCCACTTT; cdr3_aa: CASSFGPNRASSYNSPLHF
v_call: TRBV13; d_call: TRBD2; j_call: TRBJ2-7; clone_size: .; cdr3_nt: TGTGCCAGCAGCACTAGCGGGAGAAACTACGAGCAGTACTTC; cdr3_aa: CASSTSGRNYEQYF
v_call: TRBV9; d_call: .; j_call: TRBJ2-7; clone_size: .; cdr3_nt: TGTGCCAGCAGCGTAGCTACGAGGGCCGGCCACGAGCAGTACTTC; cdr3_aa: CASSVATRAGHEQYF
v_call: TRBV15; d_call: TRBD1; j_call: TRBJ1-1; clone_size: .; cdr3_nt: TGTGCCACCAGTCTACAGGGGCCCACTGAAGCTTTCTTT; cdr3_aa: CATSLQGPTEAFF
v_call: TRBV4-1; d_call: .; j_call: TRBJ1-1; clone_size: .; cdr3_nt: TGCGCCAGCAGCCAGGAGGGGAGGGCGAACACTGAAGCTTTCTTT; cdr3_aa: CASSQEGRANTEAFF
v_call: TRBV4-1; d_call: .; j_call: TRBJ2-3; clone_size: .; cdr3_nt: TGCGCCAGCAGCCCACGCTTACCAAGGCCAGGTAGCACAGATACGCAGTATTTT; cdr3_aa: CASSPRLPRPGSTDTQYF
v_call: TRBV5-4; d_call: .; j_call: TRBJ2-6; clone_size: .; cdr3_nt: TGTGCCAGCAGCCCGCTGCCAGGGGCTGGGGCCAACGTCCTGACTTTC; cdr3_aa: CASSPLPGAGANVLTF
v_call: TRBV28; d_call: .; j_call: TRBJ1-2; clone_size: .; cdr3_nt: TGTGCCAGCATACAACAGAATAACTATGGCTACACCTTC; cdr3_aa: CASIQQNNYGYTF
v_call: TRBV27; d_call: .; j_call: TRBJ1-6; clone_size: .; cdr3_nt: TGTGCCAGCAGTTTATGGGGGGTTGGGTATAATTCACCCCTCCACTTT; cdr3_aa: CASSLWGVGYNSPLHF
v_call: TRBV6-5; d_call: .; j_call: TRBJ2-7; clone_size: .; cdr3_nt: TGTGCCAGCAGTTACTTATCCAGCTCCTACGAGCAGTACTTC; cdr3_aa: CASSYLSSSYEQYF
v_call: TRBV10-1; d_call: TRBD1; j_call: TRBJ1-1; clone_size: .; cdr3_nt: TGCGCCAGCAGTGGACAGGGGAACACTGAAGCTTTCTTT; cdr3_aa: CASSGQGNTEAFF
v_call: TRBV4-3; d_call: TRBD2; j_call: TRBJ2-5; clone_size: once; cdr3_nt: TGCGCCAGCAGCCAAGCCTTAACAGGACTAGTTCCCCCGAACTTC; cdr3_aa: CASSQALTGLVPPNF
v_call: TRBV9; d_call: .; j_call: TRBJ2-5; clone_size: .; cdr3_nt: TGTGCCAGCAGCTTTAGCGGAAATCAAGAGACCCAGTACTTC; cdr3_aa: CASSFSGNQETQYF
v_call: TRBV9; d_call: .; j_call: TRBJ2-2; clone_size: once; cdr3_nt: TGTGCCAGCAGCGCCGGGATGCCAGAGAGGGAGCTGTTTTTT; cdr3_aa: CASSAGMPERELFF
v_call: TRBV9; d_call: TRBD1; j_call: TRBJ2-5; clone_size: .; cdr3_nt: TGTGCCAGCAGCTTCGGCGAAGGGGACAGAGAGACCCAGTACTTC; cdr3_aa: CASSFGEGDRETQYF
v_call: TRBV29-1; d_call: .; j_call: TRBJ2-1; clone_size: .; cdr3_nt: TGCAGCGTTGATTTCCTAGCGAATGAGCAGTTCTTC; cdr3_aa: CSVDFLANEQFF
v_call: TRBV5-1; d_call: .; j_call: TRBJ2-5; clone_size: .; cdr3_nt: TGCGCCAGCATGGAGGACCTGGGGATCCAAGAGACCCAGTACTTC; cdr3_aa: CASMEDLGIQETQYF
v_call: TRBV4-3; d_call: .; j_call: TRBJ1-2; clone_size: .; cdr3_nt: TGCGCCAGCAGCCGTTGGACAGCGGACTATGGCTACACCTTC; cdr3_aa: CASSRWTADYGYTF
v_call: TRBV6-6; d_call: .; j_call: TRBJ1-1; clone_size: medium-sized; cdr3_nt: TGTGCCAGCGGCCCGGGGGGTTCTGAAGCTTTCTTT; cdr3_aa: CASGPGGSEAFF
v_call: TRBV5-1; d_call: TRBD2; j_call: TRBJ2-3; clone_size: .; cdr3_nt: TGCGCCAGCAGCAGGGCGTTAGCGGGGGGTTCCACAGATACGCAGTATTTT; cdr3_aa: CASSRALAGGSTDTQYF
v_call: TRBV10-3; d_call: TRBD2; j_call: TRBJ2-3; clone_size: .; cdr3_nt: TGTGCCATCAGTGCCCTAGCGGGGGGTTCTAGCACAGATACGCAGTATTTT; cdr3_aa: CAISALAGGSSTDTQYF
v_call: TRBV27; d_call: .; j_call: TRBJ1-1; clone_size: .; cdr3_nt: TGTGCCAGCCTAGGACAGTCGCCGCTGGGAGCTTTCTTT; cdr3_aa: CASLGQSPLGAFF
v_call: TRBV7-8; d_call: .; j_call: TRBJ2-2; clone_size: .; cdr3_nt: TGTGCCACCGAACTCAGGGGGGCCGGGGAGCTGTTTTTT; cdr3_aa: CATELRGAGELFF
v_call: TRBV5-1; d_call: .; j_call: TRBJ2-7; clone_size: .; cdr3_nt: TGCGCCAGCAGCTTGGCCGCAGGAGGGCAGATCTACGAGCAGTACTTC; cdr3_aa: CASSLAAGGQIYEQYF
v_call: TRBV5-1; d_call: .; j_call: TRBJ2-7; clone_size: few; cdr3_nt: TGCGCCAGCAGCCCAGGGATCAGTCCATACGAGCAGTACTTC; cdr3_aa: CASSPGISPYEQYF
v_call: TRBV19; d_call: TRBD1; j_call: TRBJ1-4; clone_size: .; cdr3_nt: TGTGCCAGTAAACCACCACAGGGGCGTGAAAAACTGTTTTTT; cdr3_aa: CASKPPQGREKLFF
v_call: TRBV10-3; d_call: TRBD1; j_call: TRBJ2-2; clone_size: .; cdr3_nt: TGTGCCATCACCACGACAGGGGGCGAGGGTTTCTCCGGGGAGCTGTTTTTT; cdr3_aa: CAITTTGGEGFSGELFF
v_call: TRBV27; d_call: .; j_call: TRBJ1-2; clone_size: .; cdr3_nt: TGTGCCAGCCGAGGACAGAGTAGCTATGGCTACACCTTC; cdr3_aa: CASRGQSSYGYTF
v_call: TRBV28; d_call: TRBD1; j_call: TRBJ2-1; clone_size: .; cdr3_nt: TGTGCCAGCAGTCCCCCGGGACAGGGTTTCAATGAGCAGTTCTTC; cdr3_aa: CASSPPGQGFNEQFF
v_call: TRBV9; d_call: .; j_call: TRBJ1-1; clone_size: .; cdr3_nt: TGTGCCAGCAGCGTACGCTCGGTCTCGAACACTGAAGCTTTCTTT; cdr3_aa: CASSVRSVSNTEAFF
v_call: TRBV9; d_call: TRBD1; j_call: TRBJ2-7; clone_size: .; cdr3_nt: TGTGCCAGCAGCGCCGAGAGGACAGGCGGGTACGAGCAGTACTTC; cdr3_aa: CASSAERTGGYEQYF
v_call: TRBV6-5; d_call: .; j_call: TRBJ1-2; clone_size: .; cdr3_nt: TGTGCCAGCAGTTACTCATTAGAGTCCTATGGCTACACCTTC; cdr3_aa: CASSYSLESYGYTF
v_call: TRBV6-7; d_call: .; j_call: TRBJ1-1; clone_size: few; cdr3_nt: TGTGCCAGCAGTCAACAGAACACTGAAGCTTTCTTT; cdr3_aa: CASSQQNTEAFF
v_call: TRBV4-1; d_call: TRBD2; j_call: TRBJ2-5; clone_size: .; cdr3_nt: TGCGCCAGCAGCCAATTAGCGGGAGTTGGGGGGGAGACCCAGTACTTC; cdr3_aa: CASSQLAGVGGETQYF
v_call: TRBV27; d_call: TRBD1; j_call: TRBJ2-7; clone_size: .; cdr3_nt: TGTGCCAGCAGCCTACAGGGGGCTGAGTACGAGCAGTACTTC; cdr3_aa: CASSLQGAEYEQYF
v_call: TRBV18; d_call: TRBD1; j_call: TRBJ1-1; clone_size: .; cdr3_nt: TGTGCCAGCTCACCGGAAACAGGGGTTACTGAAGCTTTCTTT; cdr3_aa: CASSPETGVTEAFF
v_call: TRBV7-2; d_call: .; j_call: TRBJ2-3; clone_size: .; cdr3_nt: TGTGCCAGCAGCTTAGGGACTACCACAGATACGCAGTATTTT; cdr3_aa: CASSLGTTTDTQYF